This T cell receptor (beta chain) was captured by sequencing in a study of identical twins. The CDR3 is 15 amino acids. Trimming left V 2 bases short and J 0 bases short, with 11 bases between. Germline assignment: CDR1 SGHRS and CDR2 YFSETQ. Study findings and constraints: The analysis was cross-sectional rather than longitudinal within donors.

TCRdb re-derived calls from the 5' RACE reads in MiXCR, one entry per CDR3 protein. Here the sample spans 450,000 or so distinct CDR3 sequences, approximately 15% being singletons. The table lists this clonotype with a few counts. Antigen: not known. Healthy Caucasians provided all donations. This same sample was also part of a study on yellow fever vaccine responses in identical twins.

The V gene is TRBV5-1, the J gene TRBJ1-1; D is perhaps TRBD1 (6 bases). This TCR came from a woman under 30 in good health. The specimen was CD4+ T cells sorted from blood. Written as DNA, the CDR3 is TGCGCCAGCAGCTTCCCGGACAGAATGAACACTGAAGCTTTCTTT. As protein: CASSFPDRMNTEAFF.